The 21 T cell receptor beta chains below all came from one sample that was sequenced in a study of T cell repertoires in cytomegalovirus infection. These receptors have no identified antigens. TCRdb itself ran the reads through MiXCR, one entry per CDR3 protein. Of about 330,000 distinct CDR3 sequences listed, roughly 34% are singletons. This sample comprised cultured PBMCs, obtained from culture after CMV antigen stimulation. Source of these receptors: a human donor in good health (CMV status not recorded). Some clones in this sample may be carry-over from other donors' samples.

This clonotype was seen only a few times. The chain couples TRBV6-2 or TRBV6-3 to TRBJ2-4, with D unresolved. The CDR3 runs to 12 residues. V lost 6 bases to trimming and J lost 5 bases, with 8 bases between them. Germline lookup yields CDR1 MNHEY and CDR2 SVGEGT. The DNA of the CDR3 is TGTGCCAGCAGCTACACGGAAAACATTCAGTACTTC. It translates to CASSYTENIQYF.

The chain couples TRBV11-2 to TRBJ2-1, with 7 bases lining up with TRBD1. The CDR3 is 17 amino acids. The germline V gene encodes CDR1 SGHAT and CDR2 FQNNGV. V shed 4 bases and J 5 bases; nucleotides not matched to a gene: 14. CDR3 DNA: TGTGCCAGCAGCTATAAGTCCGGGACAGCGATGCACAATGAGCAGTTCTTC. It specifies CASSYKSGTAMHNEQFF. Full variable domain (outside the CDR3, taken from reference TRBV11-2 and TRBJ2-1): EAGVAQSPRYKIIEKRQSVAFWCNPISGHATLYWYQQILGQGPKLLIQFQNNGVVDDSQLPKDRFSAERLKGVDSTLKIQPAKLEDSAVYLCASSYKSGTAMHNEQFFGPGTRLTVL.

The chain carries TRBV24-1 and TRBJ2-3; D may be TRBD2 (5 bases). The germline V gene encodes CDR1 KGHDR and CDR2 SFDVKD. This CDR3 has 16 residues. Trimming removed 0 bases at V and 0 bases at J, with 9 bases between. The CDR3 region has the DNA TGTGCCACCAGTGATTTGGGGCTAGCTAGCACAGATACGCAGTATTTT. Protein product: CATSDLGLASTDTQYF.

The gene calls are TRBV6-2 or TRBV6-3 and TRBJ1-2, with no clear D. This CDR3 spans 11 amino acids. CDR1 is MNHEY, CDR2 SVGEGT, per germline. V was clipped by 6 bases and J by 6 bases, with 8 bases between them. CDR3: CASSYGDGYTF. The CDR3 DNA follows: TGTGCCAGCAGCTATGGGGATGGCTACACCTTC.

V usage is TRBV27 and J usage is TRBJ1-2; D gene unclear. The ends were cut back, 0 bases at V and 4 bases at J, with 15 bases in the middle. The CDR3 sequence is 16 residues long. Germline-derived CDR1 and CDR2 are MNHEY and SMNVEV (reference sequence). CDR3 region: CASSLSIRLSIYGYTF. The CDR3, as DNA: TGTGCCAGCAGTTTATCGATCAGGTTGTCTATCTATGGCTACACCTTC.

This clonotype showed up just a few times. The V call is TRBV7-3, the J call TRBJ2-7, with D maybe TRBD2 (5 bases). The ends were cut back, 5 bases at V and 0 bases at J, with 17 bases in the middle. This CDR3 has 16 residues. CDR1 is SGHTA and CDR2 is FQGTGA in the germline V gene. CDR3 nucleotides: TGTGCCAGCAGCCGAATTTTTAGCGAAAGCTCCTACGAGCAGTACTTC. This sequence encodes CASSRIFSESSYEQYF.

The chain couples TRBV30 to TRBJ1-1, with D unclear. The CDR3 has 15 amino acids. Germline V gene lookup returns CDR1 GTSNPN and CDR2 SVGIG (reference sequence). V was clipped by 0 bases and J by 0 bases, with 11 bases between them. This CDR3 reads CAWSVKRQLNTEAFF. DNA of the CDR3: TGTGCCTGGAGTGTAAAACGTCAATTGAACACTGAAGCTTTCTTT.

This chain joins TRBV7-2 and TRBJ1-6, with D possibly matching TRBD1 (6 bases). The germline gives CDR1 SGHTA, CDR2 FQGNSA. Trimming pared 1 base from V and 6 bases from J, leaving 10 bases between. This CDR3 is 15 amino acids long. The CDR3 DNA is TGTGCCAGCAGCTTAGACCGGGACATTAATTCACCCCTCCACTTT. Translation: CASSLDRDINSPLHF. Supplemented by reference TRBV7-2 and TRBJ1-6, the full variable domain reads GAGVSQSPSNKVTEKGKDVELRCDPISGHTALYWYRQSLGQGLEFLIYFQGNSAPDKSGLPSDRFSAERTGGSVSTLTIQRTQQEDSAVYLCASSLDRDINSPLHFGNGTRLTVT.

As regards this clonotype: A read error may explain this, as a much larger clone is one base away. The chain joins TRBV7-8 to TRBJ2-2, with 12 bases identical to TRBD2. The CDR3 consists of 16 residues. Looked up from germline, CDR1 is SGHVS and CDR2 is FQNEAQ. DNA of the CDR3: TGTGCCAGCAGCCCGACTAGCGGGAGAAGCACCGGGGTGCTGTTTTTT. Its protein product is CASSPTSGRSTGVLFF.

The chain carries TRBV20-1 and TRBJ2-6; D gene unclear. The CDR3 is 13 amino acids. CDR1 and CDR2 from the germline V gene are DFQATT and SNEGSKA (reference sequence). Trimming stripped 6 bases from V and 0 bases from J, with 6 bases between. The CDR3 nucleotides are TGCAGTGCCCTTTCCTCTGGGGCCAACGTCCTGACTTTC. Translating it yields CSALSSGANVLTF.

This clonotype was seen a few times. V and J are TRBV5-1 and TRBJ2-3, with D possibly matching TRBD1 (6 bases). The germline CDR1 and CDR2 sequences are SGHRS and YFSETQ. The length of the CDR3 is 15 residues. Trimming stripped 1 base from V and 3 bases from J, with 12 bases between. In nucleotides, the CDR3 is TGCGCCAGCAGCTTGTGGACCGGACAGACAGATACGCAGTATTTT. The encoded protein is CASSLWTGQTDTQYF. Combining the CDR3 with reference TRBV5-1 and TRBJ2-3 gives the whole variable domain KAGVTQTPRYLIKTRGQQVTLSCSPISGHRSVSWYQQTPGQGLQFLFEYFSETQRNKGNFPGRFSGRQFSNSRSEMNVSTLELGDSALYLCASSLWTGQTDTQYFGPGTRLTVL.

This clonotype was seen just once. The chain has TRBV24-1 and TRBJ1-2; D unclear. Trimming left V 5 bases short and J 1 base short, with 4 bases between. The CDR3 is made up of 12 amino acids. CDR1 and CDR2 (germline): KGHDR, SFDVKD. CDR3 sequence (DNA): TGTGCCACCAGTGGTAGTAACTATGGCTACACCTTC. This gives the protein CATSGSNYGYTF.

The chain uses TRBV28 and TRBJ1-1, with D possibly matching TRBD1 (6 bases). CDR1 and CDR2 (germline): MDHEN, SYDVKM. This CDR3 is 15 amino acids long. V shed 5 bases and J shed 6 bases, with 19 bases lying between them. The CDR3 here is CASSIRGLERAEAFF. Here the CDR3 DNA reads TGTGCCAGCAGTATCAGGGGATTAGAACGGGCTGAAGCTTTCTTT.

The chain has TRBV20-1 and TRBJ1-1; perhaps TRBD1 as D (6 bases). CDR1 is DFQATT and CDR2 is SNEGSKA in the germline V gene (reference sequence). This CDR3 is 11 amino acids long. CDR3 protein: CSGGQNTEAFF. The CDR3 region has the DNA TGCAGCGGGGGACAGAACACTGAAGCTTTCTTT.

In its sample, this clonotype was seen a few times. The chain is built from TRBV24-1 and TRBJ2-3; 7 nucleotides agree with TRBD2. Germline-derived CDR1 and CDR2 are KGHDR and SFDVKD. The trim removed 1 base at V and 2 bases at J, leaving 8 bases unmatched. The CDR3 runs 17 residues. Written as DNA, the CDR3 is TGTGCCACCAGTGATTTACCAGCGGGGATAAACACAGATACGCAGTATTTT. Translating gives CATSDLPAGINTDTQYF.

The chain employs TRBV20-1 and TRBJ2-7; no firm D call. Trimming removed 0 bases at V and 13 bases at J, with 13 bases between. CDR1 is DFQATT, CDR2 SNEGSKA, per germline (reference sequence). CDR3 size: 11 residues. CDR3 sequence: CSAREQHDLYF. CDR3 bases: TGCAGTGCTAGAGAACAACATGATCTATACTTC.

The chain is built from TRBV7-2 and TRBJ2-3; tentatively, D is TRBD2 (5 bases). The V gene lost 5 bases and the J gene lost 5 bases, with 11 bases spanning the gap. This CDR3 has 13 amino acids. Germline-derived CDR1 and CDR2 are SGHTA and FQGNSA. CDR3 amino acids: CASSLDTRDTQYF. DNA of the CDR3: TGTGCCAGCAGCCTAGATACTAGAGATACGCAGTATTTT.

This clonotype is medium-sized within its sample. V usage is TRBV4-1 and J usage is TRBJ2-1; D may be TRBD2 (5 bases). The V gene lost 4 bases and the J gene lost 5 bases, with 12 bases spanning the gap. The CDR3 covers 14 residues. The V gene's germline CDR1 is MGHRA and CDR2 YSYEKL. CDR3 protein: CASSPRLTDNEQFF. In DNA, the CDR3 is TGCGCCAGCAGCCCTAGACTAACCGACAATGAGCAGTTCTTC.

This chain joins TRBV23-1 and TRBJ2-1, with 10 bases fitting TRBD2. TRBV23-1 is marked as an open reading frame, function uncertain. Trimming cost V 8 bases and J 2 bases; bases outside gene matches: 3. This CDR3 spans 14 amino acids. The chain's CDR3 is CASPLAGPYNEQFF. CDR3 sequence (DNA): TGCGCCAGCCCACTAGCGGGGCCCTACAATGAGCAGTTCTTC.

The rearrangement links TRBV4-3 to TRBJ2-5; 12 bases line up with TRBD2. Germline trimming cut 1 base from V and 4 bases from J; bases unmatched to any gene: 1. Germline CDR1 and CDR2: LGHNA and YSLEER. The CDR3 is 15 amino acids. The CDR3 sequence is CASSQATSGRETQYF. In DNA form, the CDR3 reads TGCGCCAGCAGCCAAGCGACTAGCGGGAGAGAGACCCAGTACTTC.

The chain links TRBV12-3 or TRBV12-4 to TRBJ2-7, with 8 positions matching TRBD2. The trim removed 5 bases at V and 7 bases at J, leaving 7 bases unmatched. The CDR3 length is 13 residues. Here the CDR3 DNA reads TGTGCCAGCAGTGCCGGACTAGCTGGAGAGCAGTACGTC. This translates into CASSAGLAGEQYV.